A single sample gave rise to the 2 T cell receptor beta chains below, sequenced in a study of metastatic and nonmetastatic thyroid tumors (dated by TCRdb to the early 2020s). No patient had received any treatment before thyroid surgery. Libraries were made using PCR. The sequencing machine was an Illumina HiSeq 4000. Clones were called with MiXCR by TCRdb after fastp trimmed the public reads at Q25, and only in-frame beta chains were retained. This sample lists 15,000 to 20,000 clones; less than 30% were detected once. The top ten constitute 15% of the sample. Sequences were obtained from adjacent normal tissue. Source of these receptors: a female donor with papillary thyroid cancer or a benign thyroid nodule (not recorded which). Some clones in this sample may be carry-over from other donors' samples.

This clone was counted ten times or more. The rearrangement joins TRBV5-7 to TRBJ2-3; D might be TRBD1 (6 bases). TRBV5-7 is labeled an ORF, and its function is uncertain. V lost 1 base, J lost 2 bases, and 23 bases lay in between. The CDR3 spans 19 residues. Here the CDR3 reads CASSLILGRTGHPTDTQYF. CDR3 coding DNA: TGTGCCAGCAGCTTGATCTTAGGGAGAACGGGACACCCCACAGATACGCAGTATTTT.

This clone occurred a few times. The genes are TRBV2 and TRBJ2-7; D gene ambiguous. Germline loops: CDR1 SNHLY, CDR2 FYNNEI. The V end lost 4 bases, the J end lost 2 bases, and 9 bases lay between the germline ends. The CDR3 consists of 13 residues. Written as DNA, the CDR3 is TGTGCCAGCAGTGCTGGTAGAACCTACGAGCAGTACTTC. This translates into CASSAGRTYEQYF.